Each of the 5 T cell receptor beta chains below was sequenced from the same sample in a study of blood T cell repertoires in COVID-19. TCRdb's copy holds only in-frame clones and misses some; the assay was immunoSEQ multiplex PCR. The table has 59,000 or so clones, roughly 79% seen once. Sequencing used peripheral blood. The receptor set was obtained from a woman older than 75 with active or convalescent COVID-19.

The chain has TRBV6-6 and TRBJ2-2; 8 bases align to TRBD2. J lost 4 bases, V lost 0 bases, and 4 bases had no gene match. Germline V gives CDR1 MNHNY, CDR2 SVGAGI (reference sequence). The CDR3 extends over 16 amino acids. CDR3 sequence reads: CASSYSSGVGTGELFF. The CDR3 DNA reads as TGTGCCAGCAGTTACTCTAGCGGGGTGGGCACCGGGGAGCTGTTTTTT.

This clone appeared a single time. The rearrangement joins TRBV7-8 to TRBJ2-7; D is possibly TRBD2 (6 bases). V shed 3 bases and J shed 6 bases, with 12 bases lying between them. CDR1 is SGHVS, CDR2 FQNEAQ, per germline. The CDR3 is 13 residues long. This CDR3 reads CASSLISGGEQYF. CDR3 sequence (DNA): TGTGCCAGCAGCTTGATCTCCGGGGGCGAGCAGTACTTC.

This CDR3 reads CASSIHSGGALETQYF. CDR3 nucleotides: TGTGCCAGTAGTATCCATAGCGGGGGGGCGTTAGAGACCCAGTACTTC. This chain links TRBV19 with TRBJ2-5; 11 bases line up with TRBD2. Germline lookup yields CDR1 LNHDA and CDR2 SQIVND (reference sequence). V was pared by 3 bases and J by 4 bases, with 7 bases of the junction left unmatched. This CDR3 comprises 16 residues.

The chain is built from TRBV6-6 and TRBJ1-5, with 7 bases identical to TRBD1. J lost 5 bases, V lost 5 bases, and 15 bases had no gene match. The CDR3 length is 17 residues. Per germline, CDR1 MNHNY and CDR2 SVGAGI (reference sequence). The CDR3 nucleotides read TGTGCCAGCAGTCCGGCCCCCGGGACAGTATCCGATCAGCCCCAGCATTTT. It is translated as CASSPAPGTVSDQPQHF.

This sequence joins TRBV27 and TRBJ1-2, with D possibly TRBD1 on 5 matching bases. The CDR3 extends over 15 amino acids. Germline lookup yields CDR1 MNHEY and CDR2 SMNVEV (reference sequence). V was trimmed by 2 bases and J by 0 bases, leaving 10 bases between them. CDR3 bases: TGTGCCAGCAGTTTAACCCGGGGGGCTAACTATGGCTACACCTTC. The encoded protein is CASSLTRGANYGYTF.